These 24 T cell receptor beta chains share one sample of origin, sequenced in a study of shared clonotypes between healthy human individuals. TCRdb's copy holds only in-frame clones and misses some; the assay was immunoSEQ multiplex PCR. The sample comprises some 2.3 million clones, 85% to 95% of which are singletons, and 0.35% to 0.45% rests with the top ten. The specimen sequenced was naive CD4+ T cells from PBMCs. Subset in this sample: CD45RA+ positively selected. All receptors derive from a man between 18 and 29 years old in good health. Some clones in this sample may be carry-over from other donors' samples.

This sequence joins TRBV11-3 and TRBJ2-1; TRBD1 matches 11 bases. The CDR3 runs 16 residues. Trimming cost V 3 bases and J 9 bases; bases outside gene matches: 10. The germline CDR1 and CDR2 sequences are SGHNT and YENEEA. Here the CDR3 DNA reads TGTGCCAGCAGCTTCGAGACTGGACAGGGGGCGCGTGAGCAGTTCTTC. This codes for CASSFETGQGAREQFF.

The genes are TRBV7-9 and TRBJ1-2; D remains unclear. The CDR3 covers 12 residues. The V gene's germline CDR1 is SEHNR and CDR2 FQNEAQ (reference sequence). Trimming shortened V by 3 bases and J by 5 bases, and 7 bases separated the two germline ends. The CDR3 region has the DNA TGTGCCAGCAGCTTGAGCGGGTATGGCTACACCTTC. Protein product: CASSLSGYGYTF.

J is TRBJ1-2 and V is TRBV4-1; weak D call: TRBD1 (6 bases). V dropped 4 bases and J dropped 2 bases, with 11 bases sitting between them. CDR1 is MGHRA and CDR2 is YSYEKL in the germline V gene. The CDR3 runs 14 residues. The CDR3 region is CASSRPGANYGYTF. DNA of the CDR3: TGCGCCAGCAGCCGCCCGGGGGCCAACTATGGCTACACCTTC.

The rearrangement uses TRBV15 and TRBJ1-1, with a tentative D call TRBD1 (6 bases). The germline V and J ends were trimmed by 2 bases and 6 bases, with 10 bases remaining between them. The CDR3 is made up of 13 amino acids. Germline values: CDR1 LNHNV, CDR2 YYDKDF (reference sequence). Here the CDR3 DNA reads TGTGCCACCAGCAGATCGGGGGGCCCTGAAGCTTTCTTT. Protein sequence: CATSRSGGPEAFF.

The chain has TRBV2 and TRBJ1-2, with a tentative D call TRBD1 (5 bases). The CDR3 is 12 residues long. V lost 4 bases and J lost 7, with 10 bases in between. Germline V gene data show CDR1 as SNHLY and CDR2 as FYNNEI. The CDR3 bases are TGTGCCAGCAGTGGTTTCGGGGGTGGCTACACCTTC. Amino acid sequence: CASSGFGGGYTF.

As concerns this clone: This same CDR3 is encoded by further DNA sequences in the sample. The chain employs TRBV6-6 and TRBJ1-2; 7 bases are shared with TRBD1. Germline V gives CDR1 MNHNY, CDR2 SVGAGI (reference sequence). CDR3 size: 13 residues. The V gene end was trimmed by 8 bases and the J gene end by 6 bases; junction bases not matched to a gene: 9. CDR3 bases: TGTGCCAGCCGGCAGGGGGGGTGGGATGGCTACACCTTC. This sequence encodes CASRQGGWDGYTF.

The chain employs TRBV7-8 and TRBJ2-2, with TRBD2 matching over 9 bases. J lost 0 bases, V lost 3 bases, and 2 bases had no gene match. CDR3 length: 16 residues. CDR1 and CDR2 (germline): SGHVS, FQNEAQ. In DNA, the CDR3 is TGTGCCAGCAGCTTCCGACTAGCGGCGAACACCGGGGAGCTGTTTTTT. The encoded protein is CASSFRLAANTGELFF.

The chain joins TRBV15 to TRBJ1-2; 7 nucleotides line up with TRBD1. Trimming at V came to 4 bases and at J to 4 bases, leaving 3 bases not matched to a gene. CDR1 and CDR2 (germline): LNHNV, YYDKDF (reference sequence). The CDR3 spans 13 residues. CDR3 in amino acids: CATSTRQGYGYTF. The CDR3 nucleotides are TGTGCCACCAGCACGCGACAGGGCTATGGCTACACCTTC.

Remarks on this clone: Other DNA sequences in the same sample also yield this CDR3. V usage is TRBV18 and J usage is TRBJ2-7; 7 positions agree with TRBD1. The CDR3 has 14 residues. Germline trimming cut 1 base from V and 3 bases from J; bases unmatched to any gene: 3. Germline CDR1 reads KGHSH; CDR2 reads LQKENI. CDR3 sequence (DNA): TGTGCCAGCTCACCACTGGCAGGGGGCTACGAGCAGTACTTC. This sequence encodes CASSPLAGGYEQYF.

V is TRBV5-4 and J is TRBJ1-2; 9 positions match TRBD1. This CDR3 contains 16 residues. Germline V gene lookup returns CDR1 SGHNT and CDR2 YYREEE (reference sequence). After removal of 3 bases from V and 2 bases from J, the junction contained 8 bases not matched to a gene. CDR3 sequence: CASSSPGQGLNYGYTF. The DNA for the CDR3 is TGTGCCAGCAGCTCACCGGGACAGGGATTGAACTATGGCTACACCTTC.

V gene TRBV2 combines with J gene TRBJ2-5; 8 nucleotides agree with TRBD2. The trim removed 6 bases at V and 4 bases at J, leaving 7 bases unmatched. CDR1 SNHLY and CDR2 FYNNEI come from the germline V gene. There are 14 residues in the CDR3. CDR3 in amino acids: CASRIREGIETQYF. CDR3 in DNA: TGTGCCAGCAGGATTCGGGAGGGCATAGAGACCCAGTACTTC.

About this clone itself: Other DNA sequences of this sample code for an identical CDR3. The chain has TRBV29-1 and TRBJ2-1; 8 nucleotides align to TRBD1. The length of the CDR3 is 14 residues. Germline loops: CDR1 SQVTM, CDR2 ANQGSEA. The V gene end was trimmed by 5 bases and the J gene end by 2 bases; junction bases not matched to a gene: 5. The CDR3: CSVSQGVTYNEQFF. CDR3 DNA sequence: TGCAGCGTTTCACAGGGGGTAACCTACAATGAGCAGTTCTTC.

The chain employs TRBV6-5 and TRBJ1-5; TRBD1 might be the D (5 bases). Germline values: CDR1 MNHEY, CDR2 SVGAGI. V was cut by 4 bases and J by 4 bases, with 11 bases left in between. The CDR3 runs to 14 residues. The CDR3 nucleotides are TGTGCCAGCAGTTCAGGGCTTGGAAATCAGCCCCAGCATTTT. Translating it yields CASSSGLGNQPQHF.

This rearrangement joins TRBV10-3 to TRBJ1-4; D might be TRBD1 (5 bases). The CDR3 is 14 residues long. Trimming shortened V by 8 bases and J by 8 bases, and 18 bases separated the two germline ends. Germline lookup yields CDR1 ENHRY and CDR2 SYGVKD. For the CDR3, the DNA is TGTGCCATCGGGAAGGGACCCTCCGAGGAAAAACTGTTTTTT. Translation gives CAIGKGPSEEKLFF.

The chain links TRBV15 to TRBJ2-7; TRBD2 matches at 7 bases. The CDR3 is 17 residues long. CDR1 is LNHNV and CDR2 is YYDKDF in the germline V gene (reference sequence). The ends lost 4 bases at V and 2 bases at J; junction bases unmatched: 14. The CDR3 DNA reads TGTGCCACCAGCATTGGTGCGGGAGTGGTTAGCACCTACGAGCAGTACTTC. Amino acids: CATSIGAGVVSTYEQYF.

The CDR3 coding sequence is TGTGCCAGCAGCTTTGCGGGAGGTACCATCACAGATACGCAGTATTTT. Translation gives CASSFAGGTITDTQYF. The rearrangement uses TRBV7-2 and TRBJ2-3; 8 bases are shared with TRBD2. The junction had 7 bases not matched to a gene; V was cut back by 3 bases and J by 2 bases. The CDR3 covers 16 residues. Germline V lookup: CDR1 SGHTA, CDR2 FQGNSA.

The V call is TRBV29-1, the J call TRBJ2-1; 8 nucleotides line up with TRBD2. V lost 4 bases, J lost 6 bases, and 5 bases stayed unmatched. Germline CDR1 reads SQVTM; CDR2 reads ANQGSEA. The CDR3 loop spans 13 amino acids. This CDR3 reads CSVGGAGGNEQFF. In DNA form, the CDR3 reads TGCAGCGTTGGGGGCGCGGGGGGCAATGAGCAGTTCTTC.

The chain employs TRBV19 and TRBJ2-3; D gene uncertain. CDR3 size: 13 residues. The germline V gene encodes CDR1 LNHDA and CDR2 SQIVND (reference sequence). V was trimmed by 4 bases and J by 3 bases, leaving 8 bases between them. The CDR3 sequence is CASSNRRTDTQYF. CDR3 in DNA: TGTGCCAGTAGTAATAGAAGGACAGATACGCAGTATTTT.

V usage is TRBV28 and J usage is TRBJ2-7, with no clear D. The CDR3 covers 12 residues. CDR1 and CDR2 from the germline V gene are MDHEN and SYDVKM. With 3 bases removed from V and 6 bases from J, the gap between germline ends came to 9 bases. CDR3 in amino acids: CASSFRSVEQYF. CDR3 DNA sequence: TGTGCCAGCAGTTTCAGGTCGGTCGAGCAGTACTTC.

On this clone itself: This CDR3 is also generated by other DNA sequences in the sample. The chain carries TRBV30 and TRBJ1-4; 9 bases map to TRBD1. The CDR3 contains 13 residues. Germline-derived CDR1 and CDR2 are GTSNPN and SVGIG (reference sequence). With V trimmed by 5 bases and J by 8 bases, 6 bases remained unmatched. CDR3 protein: CAWSGTGNEKLFF. Written as DNA, the CDR3 is TGTGCCTGGTCCGGGACAGGGAACGAAAAACTGTTTTTT.

The genes are TRBV5-8 and TRBJ2-7; maybe TRBD1 (5 bases). The CDR3 is 14 amino acids. V shed 5 bases and J shed 2 bases, with 14 bases lying between them. Germline V gene sequence: CDR1 SGHTS, CDR2 YDEGEE. CDR3 bases: TGTGCCAGCAGTCAGTCTGGACACACCTACGAGCAGTACTTC. Translation: CASSQSGHTYEQYF.

The V and J genes are TRBV7-3 and TRBJ1-1, with D unclear. Germline CDR1 is SGHTA and CDR2 is FQGTGA. This CDR3 contains 13 residues. The V end was cut by 2 bases, the J end by 7 bases, with 11 bases between. The CDR3, as DNA: TGTGCCAGCAGCTTATCACCGGGCCTTGAAGCTTTCTTT. This codes for CASSLSPGLEAFF.

The genes are TRBV21-1 and TRBJ2-7; the table names TRBD1, a call not compared with the DNA. TRBV21-1 is labeled a pseudogene. The CDR3 covers 16 residues. DNA of the CDR3: TGTGCCAGCAGCGCAGGGACAGGGCACAGCTCCTACGAGCAGTACTTC. Residues: CASSAGTGHSSYEQYF.

This sequence joins TRBV28 and TRBJ2-7; TRBD2 matches 7 bases. Germline-derived CDR1 and CDR2 are MDHEN and SYDVKM. The CDR3 sequence is 13 residues long. With V trimmed by 8 bases and J by 3 bases, 7 bases remained unmatched. The CDR3 sequence: CASGGGERYEQYF. In DNA, the CDR3 is TGTGCCAGCGGGGGGGGAGAACGCTACGAGCAGTACTTC.